This entry features one T cell receptor beta chain sequence. The sample originates from a study of monozygotic twins with inflammatory bowel disease. Germline CDR1 and CDR2: KGHSH and LQKENI. The CDR3 spans 15 residues. TCRdb reworked the 5' RACE reads into one entry per CDR3 protein, no DNA. The specimen's table records more than 300,000 distinct CDR3 sequences. The material sequenced was blood. This chain uses TRBV18 with TRBJ2-1. This TCR was recovered from a human donor with ulcerative colitis or Crohn's disease, or a healthy co-twin of an affected twin (not recorded which). CDR3 residues: CASSPTGGPGNEQFF.